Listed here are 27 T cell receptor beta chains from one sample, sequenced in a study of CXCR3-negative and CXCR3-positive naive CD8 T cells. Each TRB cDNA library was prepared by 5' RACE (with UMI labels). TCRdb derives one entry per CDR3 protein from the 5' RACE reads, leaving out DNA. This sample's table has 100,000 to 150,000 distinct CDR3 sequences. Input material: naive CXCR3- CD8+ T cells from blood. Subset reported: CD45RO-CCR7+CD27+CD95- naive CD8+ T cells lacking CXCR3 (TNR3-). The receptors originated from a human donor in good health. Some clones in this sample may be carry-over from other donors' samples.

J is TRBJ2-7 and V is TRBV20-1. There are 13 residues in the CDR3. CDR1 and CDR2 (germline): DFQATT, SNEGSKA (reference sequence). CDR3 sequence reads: CSARDPDSYEQYF.

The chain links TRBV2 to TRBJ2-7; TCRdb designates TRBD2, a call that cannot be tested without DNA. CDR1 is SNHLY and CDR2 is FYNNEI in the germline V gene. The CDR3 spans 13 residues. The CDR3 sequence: CASRTAGSYEQYF. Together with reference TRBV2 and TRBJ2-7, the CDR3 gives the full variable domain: EPEVTQTPSHQVTQMGQEVILRCVPISNHLYFYWYRQILGQKVEFLVSFYNNEISEKSEIFDDQFSVERPDGSNFTLKIRSTKLEDSAMYFCASRTAGSYEQYFGPGTRLTVT.

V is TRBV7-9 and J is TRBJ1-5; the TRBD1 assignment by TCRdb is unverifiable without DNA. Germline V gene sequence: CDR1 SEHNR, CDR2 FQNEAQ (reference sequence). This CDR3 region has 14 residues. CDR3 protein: CASSLEGGNQPQHF. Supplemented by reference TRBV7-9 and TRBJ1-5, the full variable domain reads DTGVSQNPRHKITKRGQNVTFRCDPISEHNRLYWYRQTLGQGPEFLTYFQNEAQLEKSRLLSDRFSAERPKGSFSTLEIQRTEQGDSAMYLCASSLEGGNQPQHFGDGTRLSIL.

CDR3 sequence reads: CASSLGPGNHEQYF. The V and J genes are TRBV28 and TRBJ2-7; TCRdb reports TRBD1, a call that lacks DNA to check it against. The germline V gene encodes CDR1 MDHEN and CDR2 SYDVKM. CDR3 length: 14 residues.

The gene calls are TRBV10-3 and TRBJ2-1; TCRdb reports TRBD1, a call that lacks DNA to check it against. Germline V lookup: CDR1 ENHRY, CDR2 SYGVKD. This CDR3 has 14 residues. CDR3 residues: CAIRYRDSYNEQFF.

CDR3: CSARNTVNTEAFF. The chain carries TRBV20-1 and TRBJ1-1. This CDR3 has 13 residues. CDR1 DFQATT and CDR2 SNEGSKA come from the germline V gene (reference sequence).

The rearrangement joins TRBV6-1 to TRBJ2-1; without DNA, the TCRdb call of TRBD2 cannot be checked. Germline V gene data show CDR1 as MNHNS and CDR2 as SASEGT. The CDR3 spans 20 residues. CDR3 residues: CASSEYPLAGAQAVYNEQFF.

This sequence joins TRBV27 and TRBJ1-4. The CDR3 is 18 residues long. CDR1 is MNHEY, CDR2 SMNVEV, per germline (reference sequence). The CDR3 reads CASSSASGLTRVNEKLFF.

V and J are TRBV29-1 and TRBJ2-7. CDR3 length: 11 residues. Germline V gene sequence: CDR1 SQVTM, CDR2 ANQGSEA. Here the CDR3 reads CSVRDSYEQYF.

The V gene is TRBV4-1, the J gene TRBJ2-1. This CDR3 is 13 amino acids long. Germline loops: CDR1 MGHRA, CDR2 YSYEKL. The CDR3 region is CASSQESYNEQFF.

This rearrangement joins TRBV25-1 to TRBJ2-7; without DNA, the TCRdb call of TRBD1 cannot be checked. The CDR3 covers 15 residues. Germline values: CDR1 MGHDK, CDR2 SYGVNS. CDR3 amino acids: CASSVLRPPTYEQYF.

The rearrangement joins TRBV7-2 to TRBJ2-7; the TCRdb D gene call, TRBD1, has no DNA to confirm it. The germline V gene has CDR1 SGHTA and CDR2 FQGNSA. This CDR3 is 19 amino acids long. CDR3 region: CASSFPKGLTGANSYEQYF.

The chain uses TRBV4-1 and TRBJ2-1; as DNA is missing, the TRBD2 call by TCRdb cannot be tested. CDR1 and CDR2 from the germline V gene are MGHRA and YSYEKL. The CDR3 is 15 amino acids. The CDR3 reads CASSQEVGGQNEQFF.

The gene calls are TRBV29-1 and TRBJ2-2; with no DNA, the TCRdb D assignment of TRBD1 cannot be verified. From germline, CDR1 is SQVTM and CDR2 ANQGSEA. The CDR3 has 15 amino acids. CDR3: CSVEPQEANTGELFF.

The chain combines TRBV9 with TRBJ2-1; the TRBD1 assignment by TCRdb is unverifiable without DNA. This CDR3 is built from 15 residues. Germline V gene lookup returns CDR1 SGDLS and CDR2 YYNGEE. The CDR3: CASSVWGTGYNEQFF. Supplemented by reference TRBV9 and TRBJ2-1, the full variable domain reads DSGVTQTPKHLITATGQRVTLRCSPRSGDLSVYWYQQSLDQGLQFLIQYYNGEERAKGNILERFSAQQFPDLHSELNLSSLELGDSALYFCASSVWGTGYNEQFFGPGTRLTVL.

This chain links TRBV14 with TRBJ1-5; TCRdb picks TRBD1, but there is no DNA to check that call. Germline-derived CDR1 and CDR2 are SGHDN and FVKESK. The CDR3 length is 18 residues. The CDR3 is CASSQGHGDRVTYQPQHF. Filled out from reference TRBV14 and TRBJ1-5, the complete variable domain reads EAGVTQFPSHSVIEKGQTVTLRCDPISGHDNLYWYRRVMGKEIKFLLHFVKESKQDESGMPNNRFLAERTGGTYSTLKVQPAELEDSGVYFCASSQGHGDRVTYQPQHFGDGTRLSIL.

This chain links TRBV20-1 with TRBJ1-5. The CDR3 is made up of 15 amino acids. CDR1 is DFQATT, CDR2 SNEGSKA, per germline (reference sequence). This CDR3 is CSARSGEAGSQPQHF.

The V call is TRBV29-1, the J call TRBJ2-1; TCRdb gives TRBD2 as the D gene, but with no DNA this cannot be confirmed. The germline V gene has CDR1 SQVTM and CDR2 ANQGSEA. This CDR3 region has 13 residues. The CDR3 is CSGREGGHNEQFF.

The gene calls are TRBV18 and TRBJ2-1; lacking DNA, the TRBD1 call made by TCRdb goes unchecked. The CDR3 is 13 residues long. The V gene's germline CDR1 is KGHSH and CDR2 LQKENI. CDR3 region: CASSPRKGNEQFF. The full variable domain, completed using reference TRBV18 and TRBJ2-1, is NAGVMQNPRHLVRRRGQEARLRCSPMKGHSHVYWYRQLPEEGLKFMVYLQKENIIDESGMPKERFSAEFPKEGPSILRIQQVVRGDSAAYFCASSPRKGNEQFFGPGTRLTVL.

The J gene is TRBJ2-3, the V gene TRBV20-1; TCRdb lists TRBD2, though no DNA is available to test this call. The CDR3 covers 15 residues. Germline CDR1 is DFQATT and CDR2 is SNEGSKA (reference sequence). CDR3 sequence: CSASQLAGGTDTQYF.

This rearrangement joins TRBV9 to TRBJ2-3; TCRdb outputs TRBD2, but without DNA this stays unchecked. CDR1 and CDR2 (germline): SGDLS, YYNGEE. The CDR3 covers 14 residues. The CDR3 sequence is CASSVASGGDTQYF.

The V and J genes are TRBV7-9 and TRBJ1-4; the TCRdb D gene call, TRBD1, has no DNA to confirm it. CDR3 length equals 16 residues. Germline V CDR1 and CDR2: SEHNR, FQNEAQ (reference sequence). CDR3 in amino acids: CASSTTGPQGYEKLFF.

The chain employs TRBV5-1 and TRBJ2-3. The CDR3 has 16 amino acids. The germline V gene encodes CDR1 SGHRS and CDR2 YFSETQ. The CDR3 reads CASSLATQHYRDTQYF.

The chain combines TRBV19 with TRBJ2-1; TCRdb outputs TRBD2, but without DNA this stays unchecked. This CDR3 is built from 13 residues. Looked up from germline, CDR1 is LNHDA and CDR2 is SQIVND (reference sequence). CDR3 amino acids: CASSIGGTSVQFF.

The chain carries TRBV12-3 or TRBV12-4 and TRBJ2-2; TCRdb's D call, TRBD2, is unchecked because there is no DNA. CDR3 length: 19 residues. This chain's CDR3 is CASRSSGGLAGGNTGELFF.

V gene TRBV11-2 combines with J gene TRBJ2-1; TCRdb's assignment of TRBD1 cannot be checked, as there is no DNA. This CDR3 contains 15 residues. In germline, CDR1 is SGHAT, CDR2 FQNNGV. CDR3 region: CASSHTGASNNEQFF.

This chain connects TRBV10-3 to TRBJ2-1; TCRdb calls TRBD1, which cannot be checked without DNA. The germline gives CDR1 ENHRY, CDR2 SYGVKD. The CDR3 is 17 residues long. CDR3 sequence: CAIQSTGATFSYNEQFF.